This paragraph reports one TCR beta chain. Measured with immunoSEQ multiplex PCR; TCRdb has only the in-frame clones, and not every one. Seen here are around 200,000 clones, under 95% observed once, and the top ten hold approximately 0.98%. This specimen belongs to a study of T cell responses to AZD1222 COVID-19 vaccine. V was pared by 6 bases and J by 1 base, with 3 bases of the junction left unmatched. The CDR3 runs to 14 residues. The germline gives CDR1 MNHEY, CDR2 SMNVEV (reference sequence). The sequenced sample was peripheral blood, obtained on day 0 of AZD1222 vaccination. The chain couples TRBV27 to TRBJ1-1; 9 nucleotides match TRBD1. This TCR derives from an adult in good health. CDR3 sequence (DNA): TGTGCCAGCAGCCCGGGACAGGGGAACACTGAAGCTTTCTTT. Protein: CASSPGQGNTEAFF.